Sequencing of this T cell receptor beta chain was carried out in a study of T cells in Graves' hyperthyroidism and ophthalmopathy. This clonotype was counted between two and nine times. Its specificity is not known. Trimming took 4 bases from V and 3 from J; bases not matched to a gene: 4. This CDR3 spans 15 amino acids. Germline loops: CDR1 PRHDT, CDR2 FYEKMQ (reference sequence). Authors of the study amplified TCR beta CDR3 regions from RNA transcripts. The HTBI set primed first-round TCR CDR3 RT-PCR. TCRdb re-derived calls from the multiplex PCR reads in MiXCR, one entry per CDR3 protein. The repertoire consists of roughly 300,000 distinct CDR3 sequences, with around a fifth occurring once and the leading ten covering around 48%. Study conclusions and caveats: Among clonotypes expanded in thyroid above 0.001, most were also found in blood. From stable hyperthyroidism, ophthalmopathy was set apart by a 13 V-J model.

Hyperthyroidism in the patients, aged 18 to 65, was newly diagnosed and under 2 months in duration. Criteria for exclusion of patients were uncontrolled infection, other autoimmune disease, pregnancy or lactation. This sequence originates from a woman between 50 and 59 years old with Graves' hyperthyroidism. The genes are TRBV13 and TRBJ2-3; 10 bases match TRBD2. Sample: blood. For the CDR3, the DNA is TGTGCCAGCAGCTCACCGGGACTAGCGACAGATACGCAGTATTTT. This encodes CASSSPGLATDTQYF.